Described below is a single TCR beta chain sequence and its context. Germline V gives CDR1 LNHDA, CDR2 SQIVND (reference sequence). This CDR3 is built from 13 residues. Trimming shortened V by 5 bases and J by 12 bases, and 14 bases separated the two germline ends. This sample stems from a study of blood T cell repertoires in COVID-19. Study context: There were acute and convalescent COVID-19 samples, and they came from the United States, Italy and Spain. PBMCs, B-cell-depleted T cells, or T cells were the source of the cDNA or gDNA that made up the material.

Profiled with immunoSEQ multiplex PCR; TCRdb holds only in-frame clones, not every one. The sample includes fewer than 180,000 clones, 87% seen only once; the top ten take about 4.2%. The chain uses TRBV19 and TRBJ1-6, with D maybe TRBD1 (6 bases). The clonotype comes from a woman aged 55-69 years with active or convalescent COVID-19. The specimen sequenced was peripheral blood. The CDR3 DNA reads TGTGCCAGTAGTTCCTACGAGGGGGAACCCCTCCACTTT. Translated: CASSSYEGEPLHF.